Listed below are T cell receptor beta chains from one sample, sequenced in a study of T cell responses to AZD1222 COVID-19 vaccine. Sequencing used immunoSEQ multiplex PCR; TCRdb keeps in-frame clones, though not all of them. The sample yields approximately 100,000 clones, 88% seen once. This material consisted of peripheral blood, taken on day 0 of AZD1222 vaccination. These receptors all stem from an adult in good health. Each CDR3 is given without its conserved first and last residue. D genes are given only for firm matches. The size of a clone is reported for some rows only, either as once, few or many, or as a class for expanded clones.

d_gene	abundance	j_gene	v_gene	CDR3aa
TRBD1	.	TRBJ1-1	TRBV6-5	ASTRTGGYNVEAF
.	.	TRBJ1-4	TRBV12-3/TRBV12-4	ASMGGRHEKLF
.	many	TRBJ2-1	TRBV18	ASSPLGSSYNEQF
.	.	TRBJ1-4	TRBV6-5	ASSYGSLGQRLF
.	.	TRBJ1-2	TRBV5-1	ASSLGQVWGYT
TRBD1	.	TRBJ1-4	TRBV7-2	ASSALSTGYNEKLF
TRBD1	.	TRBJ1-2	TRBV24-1	AFRPGQGGVGNYGYT
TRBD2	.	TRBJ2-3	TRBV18	ASSPGTSGAYTDTQY
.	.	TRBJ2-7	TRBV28	ASSLTIPSYEQY
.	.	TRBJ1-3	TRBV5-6	ASTKGGRVGSGNTIY
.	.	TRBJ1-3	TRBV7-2	ASSLQGTGNTIY
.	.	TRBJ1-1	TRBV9	ASRGMNTEAF
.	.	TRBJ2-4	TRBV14	ASSQEQGVKNIQY
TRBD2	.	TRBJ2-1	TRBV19	ASSWTSGGYNEQF
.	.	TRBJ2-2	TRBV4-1	ASSQLTGYLNTGELF
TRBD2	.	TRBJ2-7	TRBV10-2	ASSATSGGVYEQY
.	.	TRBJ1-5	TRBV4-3	ASSQDIYRERDQPQH
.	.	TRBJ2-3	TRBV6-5	ASCNRGWGDTQY
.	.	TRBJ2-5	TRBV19	ASKNGGAGPAEETQY
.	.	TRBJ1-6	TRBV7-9	ASQNYRETGSPLH
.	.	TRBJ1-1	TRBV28	ASSSPLPDHRAF
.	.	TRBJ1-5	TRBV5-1	ASSADGTHNQPQH
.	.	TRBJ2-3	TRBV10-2	ARKTDTQY
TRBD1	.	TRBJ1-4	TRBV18	ASSPGQYPEKLF
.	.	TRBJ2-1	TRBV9	ASSVGAVSYNEQF